This TCR beta chain was documented in a study of sequential checkpoint blockade in melanoma. Turning to the study itself: Maintenance nivolumab came after either treatment sequence. DNA from around 87 pretreatment tumor samples underwent TCRβ immunosequencing.

TCRdb keeps only in-frame clones here, not all; method: immunoSEQ multiplex PCR. The repertoire has under 6,500 clones, more than 15% of them found once; the top ten carry around 9.4%. Sample share makes this clone medium-sized (0.01 to 0.1%). Its matching antigen is unknown. General observations from the study: For nivolumab-first patients, baseline tumor clonality was associated with response.

Treatment denoted: randomized to nivolumab then ipilimumab (arm A) or the reverse (arm B). Sequences were derived from tumor tissue (inferred from file names), sampled from a patient given nivolumab and ipilimumab in sequence. The clonotype originates from a human donor with melanoma.

CDR3 DNA: TGTGCCAGCAGTACCGGGACAGGGGGTTTAATACCCTACGAGCAGTACTTC. Its translation is CASSTGTGGLIPYEQYF. The rearrangement joins TRBV6-8 to TRBJ2-7, with 11 positions matching TRBD1. CDR1 and CDR2 from the germline V gene are MNHGY and SAAAGT. This CDR3 comprises 17 residues. Trimming took 5 bases from V and 2 from J; bases not matched to a gene: 11.